The clone carrying this T cell receptor (beta chain) was seen ten or more times. This specimen belongs to a study of T cell repertoires in cytomegalovirus infection. Each CDR3 protein is one row after TCRdb ran MiXCR on the reads. The sample comprises about 140,000 distinct CDR3 sequences, about 6.5% of which are singletons, and roughly 17% rests with the top ten. V was shortened by 7 bases and J by 3 bases, with 13 bases between the two germline ends. Germline V gene sequence: CDR1 LNHDA, CDR2 SQIVND (reference sequence). The CDR3 has 14 residues. The clonotype comes from a human donor in good health (CMV status not recorded). Some clones in this sample may be carry-over from other donors' samples. The chain has TRBV19 and TRBJ2-1; no reliable D call. The sample taken for sequencing was PBMCs. The CDR3 loop is CASKRDTGYNEQFF. For the CDR3, the DNA is TGTGCCAGTAAAAGAGACACCGGCTACAATGAGCAGTTCTTC.